The present T cell receptor beta chain was sequenced within a study of CD8+CD57+ T cells in acquired aplastic anemia. For the study at large: DNA per sorted CD4+ or CD8+ sample ranged 0.2 to 27.4 ug, averaging 3.2 ug. Study-wide findings and caveats: The study identified around 28 CD8+ CDR3 sequences shared by patients and controls.

On this clonotype: Its antigen is unidentified.

The CDR3 is 16 residues long. V lost 4 bases to trimming and J lost 5 bases; unmatched junction nucleotides: 12. Germline CDR1 SGHKS, CDR2 YYEKEE (reference sequence). Genomic DNA templated the TCR beta VDJ and CDR3 profiling. TCRdb called the reads again in MiXCR, with one record for every CDR3 protein. The sample has about 200,000 distinct CDR3 sequences, about 60% seen once. The patients chosen for sequencing had shown expansion of CD8+CD57+ cells (detected by flow cytometry). Severe acquired aplastic anemia was present in every patient. The TCR sequence derives from a human donor with aplastic anemia. V is TRBV5-5 and J is TRBJ1-1; TRBD1 matches at 9 bases. The sequencing sample was made of sorted CD4+, CD8+, or CD8+CD57+ T cells (not recorded which) from PBMCs. The CDR3 region is CASSPGTGRGGTEAFF. The CDR3 bases are TGTGCCAGCAGCCCTGGGACAGGGAGGGGAGGGACTGAAGCTTTCTTT.